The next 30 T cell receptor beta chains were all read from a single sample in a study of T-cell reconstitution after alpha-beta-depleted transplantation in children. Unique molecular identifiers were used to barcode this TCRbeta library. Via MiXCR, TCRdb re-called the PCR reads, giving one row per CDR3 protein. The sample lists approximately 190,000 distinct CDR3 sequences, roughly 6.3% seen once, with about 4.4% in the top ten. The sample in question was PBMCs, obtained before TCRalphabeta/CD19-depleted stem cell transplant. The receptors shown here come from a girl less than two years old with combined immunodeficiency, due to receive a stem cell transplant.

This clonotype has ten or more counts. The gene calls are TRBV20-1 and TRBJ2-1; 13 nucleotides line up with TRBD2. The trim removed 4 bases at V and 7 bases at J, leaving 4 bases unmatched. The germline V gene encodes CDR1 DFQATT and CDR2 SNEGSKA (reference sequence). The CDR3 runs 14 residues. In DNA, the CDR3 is TGCAGTGCTACGGGACTAGCGGGAAGGAATGAGCAGTTCTTC. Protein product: CSATGLAGRNEQFF.

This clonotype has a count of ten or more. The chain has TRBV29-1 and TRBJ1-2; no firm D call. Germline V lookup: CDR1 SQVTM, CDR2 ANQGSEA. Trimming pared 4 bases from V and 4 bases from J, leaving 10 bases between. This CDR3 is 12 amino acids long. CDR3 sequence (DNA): TGCAGCGTTGCAGGCGGCCCCTATGGCTACACCTTC. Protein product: CSVAGGPYGYTF.

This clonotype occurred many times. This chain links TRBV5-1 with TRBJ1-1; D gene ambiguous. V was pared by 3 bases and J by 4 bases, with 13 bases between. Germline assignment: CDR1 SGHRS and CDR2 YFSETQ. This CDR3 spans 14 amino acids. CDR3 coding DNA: TGCGCCAGCAGCTCTGACGGATGGGGCACTGAAGCTTTCTTT. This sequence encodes CASSSDGWGTEAFF.

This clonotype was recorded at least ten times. The CDR3 loop reads CASSLRSGPLYEQYF. As DNA, the CDR3 is TGTGCCAGCAGTTTAAGGTCAGGACCCCTATACGAGCAGTACTTC. V is TRBV27 and J is TRBJ2-7; no clear D gene. This CDR3 region has 15 residues. Trimming cost V 2 bases and J 4 bases, with 15 bases left between them. Germline CDR1 reads MNHEY; CDR2 reads SMNVEV (reference sequence).

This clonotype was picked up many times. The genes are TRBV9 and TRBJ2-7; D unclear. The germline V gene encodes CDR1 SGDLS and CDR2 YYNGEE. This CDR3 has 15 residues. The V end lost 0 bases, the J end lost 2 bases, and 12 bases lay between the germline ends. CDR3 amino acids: CASSVGNRRAYEQYF. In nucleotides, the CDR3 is TGTGCCAGCAGCGTAGGTAATCGAAGGGCCTACGAGCAGTACTTC.

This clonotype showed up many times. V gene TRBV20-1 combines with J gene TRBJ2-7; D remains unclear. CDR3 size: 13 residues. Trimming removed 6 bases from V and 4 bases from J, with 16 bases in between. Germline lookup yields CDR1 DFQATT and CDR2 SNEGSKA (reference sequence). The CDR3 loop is CSAPSLALYEQYF. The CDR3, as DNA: TGCAGTGCCCCCTCCCTGGCGTTGTACGAGCAGTACTTC.

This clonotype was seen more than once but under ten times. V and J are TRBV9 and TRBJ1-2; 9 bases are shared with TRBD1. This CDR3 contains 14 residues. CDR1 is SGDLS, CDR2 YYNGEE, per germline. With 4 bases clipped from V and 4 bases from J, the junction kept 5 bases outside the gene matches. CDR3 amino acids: CASSSPDRGYGYTF. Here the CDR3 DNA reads TGTGCCAGCAGCTCCCCGGACAGGGGCTATGGCTACACCTTC.

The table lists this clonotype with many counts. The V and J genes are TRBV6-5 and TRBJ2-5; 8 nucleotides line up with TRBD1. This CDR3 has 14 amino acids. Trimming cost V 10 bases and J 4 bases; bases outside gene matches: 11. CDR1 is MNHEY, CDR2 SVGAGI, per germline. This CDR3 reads CATRTGPTVETQYF. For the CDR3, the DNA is TGTGCCACCCGGACAGGGCCAACAGTAGAGACCCAGTACTTC.

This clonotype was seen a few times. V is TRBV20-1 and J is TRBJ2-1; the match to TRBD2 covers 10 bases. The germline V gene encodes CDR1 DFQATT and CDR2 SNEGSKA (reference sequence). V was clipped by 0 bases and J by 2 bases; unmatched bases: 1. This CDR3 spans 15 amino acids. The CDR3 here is CSARDLAGAYNEQFF. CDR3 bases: TGCAGTGCTAGAGATCTAGCGGGAGCCTACAATGAGCAGTTCTTC.

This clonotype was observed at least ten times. In nucleotides, the CDR3 is TGCGCCAGCAGCCAAGGGACGGGCGGGCTTGGGGCCAACGTCCTGACTTTC. Translation: CASSQGTGGLGANVLTF. This rearrangement joins TRBV4-1 to TRBJ2-6, with D maybe TRBD2 (5 bases). V was pared by 1 base and J by 3 bases, with 13 bases between. There are 17 residues in the CDR3. Germline values: CDR1 MGHRA, CDR2 YSYEKL.

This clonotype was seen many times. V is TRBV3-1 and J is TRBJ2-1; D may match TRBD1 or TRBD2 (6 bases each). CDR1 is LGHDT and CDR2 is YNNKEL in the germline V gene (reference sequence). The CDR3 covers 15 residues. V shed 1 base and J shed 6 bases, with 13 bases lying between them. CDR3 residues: CASSQGGAFPNEQFF. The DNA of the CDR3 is TGTGCCAGCAGCCAAGGGGGGGCATTCCCCAATGAGCAGTTCTTC.

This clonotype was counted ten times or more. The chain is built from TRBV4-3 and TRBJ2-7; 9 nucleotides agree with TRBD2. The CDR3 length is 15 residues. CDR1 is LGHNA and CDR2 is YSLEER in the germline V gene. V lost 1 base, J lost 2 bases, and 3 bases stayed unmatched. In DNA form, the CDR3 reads TGCGCCAGCAGCCAAGGGTCTAGCGGGGCCTACGAGCAGTACTTC. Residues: CASSQGSSGAYEQYF.

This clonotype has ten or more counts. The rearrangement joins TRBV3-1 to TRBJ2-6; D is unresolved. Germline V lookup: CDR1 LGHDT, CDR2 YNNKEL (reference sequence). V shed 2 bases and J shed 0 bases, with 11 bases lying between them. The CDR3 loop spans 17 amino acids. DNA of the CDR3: TGTGCCAGCAGCCAATACTATGGAGTCTCTGGGGCCAACGTCCTGACTTTC. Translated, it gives CASSQYYGVSGANVLTF.

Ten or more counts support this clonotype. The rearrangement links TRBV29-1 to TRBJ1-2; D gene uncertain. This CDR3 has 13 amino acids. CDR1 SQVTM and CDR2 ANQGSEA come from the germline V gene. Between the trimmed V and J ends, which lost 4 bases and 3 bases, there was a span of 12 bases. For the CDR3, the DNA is TGCAGCGTTGTGAGAGGGTTAGACTATGGCTACACCTTC. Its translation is CSVVRGLDYGYTF.

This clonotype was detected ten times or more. The CDR3 bases are TGTGCCAGCAGCCCCGCTCCGGCTAGCGGGGGCTTGGATGAGCAGTTCTTC. Its protein is CASSPAPASGGLDEQFF. This chain joins TRBV7-9 and TRBJ2-1, with 10 bases matching TRBD2. The CDR3 spans 17 residues. Looked up from germline, CDR1 is SEHNR and CDR2 is FQNEAQ (reference sequence). The ends lost 5 bases at V and 8 bases at J; junction bases unmatched: 15.

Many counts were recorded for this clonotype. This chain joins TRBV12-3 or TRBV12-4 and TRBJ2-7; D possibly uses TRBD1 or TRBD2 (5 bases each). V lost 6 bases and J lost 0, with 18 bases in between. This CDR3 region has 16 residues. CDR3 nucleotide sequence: TGTGCCAGCAGCTCTTCCCGGGACCGAAGCTCCTACGAGCAGTACTTC. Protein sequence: CASSSSRDRSSYEQYF.

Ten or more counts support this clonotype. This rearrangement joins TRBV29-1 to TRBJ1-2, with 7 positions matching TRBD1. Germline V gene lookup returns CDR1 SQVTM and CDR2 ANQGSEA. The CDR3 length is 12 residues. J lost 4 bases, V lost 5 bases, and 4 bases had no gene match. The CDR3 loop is CSVNRGGYGYTF. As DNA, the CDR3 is TGCAGCGTTAACAGGGGAGGCTATGGCTACACCTTC.

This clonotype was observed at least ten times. CDR3 DNA: TGTGCCAGCAGCCCACACCGGGACAGAAAGACAGAGACCCAGTACTTC. Encoded protein: CASSPHRDRKTETQYF. The chain uses TRBV7-6 and TRBJ2-5; 7 bases map to TRBD1. CDR1 and CDR2 from the germline V gene are SGHVS and FNYEAQ. The CDR3 length is 16 residues. Trimming at V came to 5 bases and at J to 4 bases, leaving 13 bases not matched to a gene.

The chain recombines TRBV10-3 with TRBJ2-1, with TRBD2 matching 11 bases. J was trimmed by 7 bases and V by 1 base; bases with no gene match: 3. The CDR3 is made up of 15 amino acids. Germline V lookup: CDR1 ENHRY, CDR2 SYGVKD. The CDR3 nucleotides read TGTGCCATCAGTGAGTTAGCGGGAGGGCTTAATGAGCAGTTCTTC. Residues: CAISELAGGLNEQFF.

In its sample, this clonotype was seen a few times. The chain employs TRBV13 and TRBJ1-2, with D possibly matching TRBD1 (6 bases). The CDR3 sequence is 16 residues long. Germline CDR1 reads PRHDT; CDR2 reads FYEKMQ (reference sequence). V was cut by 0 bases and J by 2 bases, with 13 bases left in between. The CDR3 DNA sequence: TGTGCCAGCAGCTTAGGCAAAGGGGGGGGCAACTATGGCTACACCTTC. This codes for CASSLGKGGGNYGYTF. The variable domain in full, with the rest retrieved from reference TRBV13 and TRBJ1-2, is AAGVIQSPRHLIKEKRETATLKCYPIPRHDTVYWYQQGPGQDPQFLISFYEKMQSDKGSIPDRFSAQQFSDYHSELNMSSLELGDSALYFCASSLGKGGGNYGYTFGSGTRLTVV.

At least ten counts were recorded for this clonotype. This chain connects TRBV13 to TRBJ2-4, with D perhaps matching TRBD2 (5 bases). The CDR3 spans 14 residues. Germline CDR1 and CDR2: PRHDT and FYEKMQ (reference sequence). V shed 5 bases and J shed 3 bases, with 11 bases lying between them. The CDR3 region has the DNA TGTGCCAGCAGCCGTACGGGGTTCAAAAACATTCAGTACTTC. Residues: CASSRTGFKNIQYF.

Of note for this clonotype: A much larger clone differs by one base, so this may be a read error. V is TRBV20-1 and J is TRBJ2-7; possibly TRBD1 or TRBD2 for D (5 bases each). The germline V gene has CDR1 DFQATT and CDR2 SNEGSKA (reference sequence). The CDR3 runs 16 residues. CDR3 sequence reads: CCAREGPGSALYEQYF. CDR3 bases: TGCTGTGCTAGAGAGGGCCCAGGGAGTGCGCTCTACGAGCAGTACTTC.

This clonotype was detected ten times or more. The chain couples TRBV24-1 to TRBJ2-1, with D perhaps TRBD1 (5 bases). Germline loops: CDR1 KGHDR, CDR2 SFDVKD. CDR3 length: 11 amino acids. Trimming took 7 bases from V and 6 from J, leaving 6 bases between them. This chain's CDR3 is CATRDSNEQFF. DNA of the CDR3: TGTGCCACCAGAGACAGCAATGAGCAGTTCTTC.

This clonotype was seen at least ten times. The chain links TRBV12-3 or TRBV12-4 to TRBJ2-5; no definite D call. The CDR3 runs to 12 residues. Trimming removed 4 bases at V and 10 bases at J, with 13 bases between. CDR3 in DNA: TGTGCCAGCAGTTCGAACCAGGTCTACCAGTACTTC. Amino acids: CASSSNQVYQYF.

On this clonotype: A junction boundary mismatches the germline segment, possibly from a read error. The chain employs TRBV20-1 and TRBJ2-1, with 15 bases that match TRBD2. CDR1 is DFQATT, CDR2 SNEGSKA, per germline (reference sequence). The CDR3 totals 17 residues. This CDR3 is CCASGLAGGRHYNEQFF. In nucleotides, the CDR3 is TGCTGTGCCTCAGGACTAGCGGGAGGGCGACACTACAATGAGCAGTTCTTC.

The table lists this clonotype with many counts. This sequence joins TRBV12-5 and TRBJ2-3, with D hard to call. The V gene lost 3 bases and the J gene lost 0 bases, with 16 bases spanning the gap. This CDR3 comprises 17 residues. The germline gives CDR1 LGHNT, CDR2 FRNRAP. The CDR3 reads CASGFYADGSSTDTQYF. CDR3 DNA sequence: TGTGCTAGTGGTTTTTACGCCGATGGTTCTAGCACAGATACGCAGTATTTT.

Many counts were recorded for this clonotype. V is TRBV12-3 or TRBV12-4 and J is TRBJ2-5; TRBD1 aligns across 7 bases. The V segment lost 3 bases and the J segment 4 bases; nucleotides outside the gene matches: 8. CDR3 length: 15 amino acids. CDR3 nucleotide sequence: TGTGCCAGCAGTTTCGTCGAACAGGGGACAGAGACCCAGTACTTC. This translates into CASSFVEQGTETQYF.

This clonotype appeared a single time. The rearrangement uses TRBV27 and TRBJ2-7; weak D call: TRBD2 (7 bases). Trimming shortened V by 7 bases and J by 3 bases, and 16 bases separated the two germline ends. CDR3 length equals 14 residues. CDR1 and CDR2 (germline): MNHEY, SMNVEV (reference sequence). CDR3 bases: TGTGCCAGCAATTGGGGGGGCCCAGACTACGAGCAGTACTTC. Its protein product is CASNWGGPDYEQYF.

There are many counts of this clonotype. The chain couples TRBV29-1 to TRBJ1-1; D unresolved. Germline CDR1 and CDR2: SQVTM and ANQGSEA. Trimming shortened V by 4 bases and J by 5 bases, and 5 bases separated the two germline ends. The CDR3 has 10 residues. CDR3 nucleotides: TGCAGCGTTGTGGGGACTGAAGCTTTCTTT. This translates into CSVVGTEAFF.

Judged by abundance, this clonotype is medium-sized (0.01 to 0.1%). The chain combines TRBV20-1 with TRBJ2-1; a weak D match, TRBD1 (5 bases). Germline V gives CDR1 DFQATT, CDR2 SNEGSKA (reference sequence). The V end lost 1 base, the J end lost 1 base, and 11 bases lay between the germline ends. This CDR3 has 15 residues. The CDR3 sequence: CSARGREGSYNEQFF. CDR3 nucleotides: TGCAGTGCTAGAGGCAGGGAAGGGTCCTACAATGAGCAGTTCTTC.